These 22 T cell receptor beta chains originate from one sample sequenced in a study of T cell responses to AZD1222 COVID-19 vaccine. Method: immunoSEQ multiplex PCR; TCRdb's copy keeps in-frame clones and lacks some. The table lists fewer than 200,000 clones, about 89% of them singletons. Sequencing was performed on peripheral blood, taken 28 days after the second AZD1222 dose. These receptors all come from an adult who received the AZD1222 COVID-19 vaccine.

This chain links TRBV4-3 with TRBJ2-3, with 9 bases fitting TRBD2. Germline values: CDR1 LGHNA, CDR2 YSLEER. The CDR3 length is 15 residues. The V segment lost 8 bases and the J segment 5 bases; nucleotides outside the gene matches: 11. The DNA for the CDR3 is TGCGCCAGCGGGGAGCGGGGGGTTATGAGAGATACGCAGTATTTT. It is translated as CASGERGVMRDTQYF.

The V and J genes are TRBV19 and TRBJ1-1; TRBD1 aligns across 12 bases. V shed 5 bases and J 10 bases; nucleotides not matched to a gene: 14. Germline loops: CDR1 LNHDA, CDR2 SQIVND (reference sequence). CDR3 length: 16 residues. CDR3 residues: CASSAARPGQGAGAFF. The CDR3 DNA reads as TGTGCCAGTAGTGCCGCCCGACCGGGACAGGGGGCCGGAGCTTTCTTT. The full variable domain, with the rest looked up from reference TRBV19 and TRBJ1-1, is DGGITQSPKYLFRKEGQNVTLSCEQNLNHDAMYWYRQDPGQGLRLIYYSQIVNDFQKGDIAEGYSVSREKKESFPLTVTSAQKNPTAFYLCASSAARPGQGAGAFFGQGTRLTVV.

The chain carries TRBV3-1 (or the pseudogene TRBV3-2) and TRBJ1-2; TRBD1 aligns across 8 bases. The length of the CDR3 is 15 residues. The J segment lost 7 bases and the V segment lost 1 base, leaving 8 bases of the junction unmatched. Per germline, CDR1 LGHDT and CDR2 YNNKEL (reference sequence). The CDR3 spells CASSQVGGQGFGYTF. CDR3 sequence (DNA): TGTGCCAGCAGCCAAGTTGGCGGACAGGGATTTGGCTACACCTTC.

The rearrangement links TRBV6-5 to TRBJ1-3; 8 bases align to TRBD1. Germline CDR1 and CDR2: MNHEY and SVGAGI. This CDR3 region has 13 residues. V dropped 7 bases and J dropped 3; count of bases not matched to a gene: 2. CDR3: CASTDRGGNTIYF. The CDR3 region has the DNA TGTGCCAGCACCGACAGGGGTGGAAACACCATATATTTT.

In the case of this clone: The sample contains more than one DNA sequence encoding this CDR3. The chain joins TRBV5-1 to TRBJ1-5, with D possibly matching TRBD1 (6 bases). The CDR3 runs to 14 residues. Germline V gives CDR1 SGHRS, CDR2 YFSETQ. With 0 bases removed from V and 2 bases from J, the gap between germline ends came to 6 bases. The CDR3 DNA follows: TGCGCCAGCAGCTTGGCAGGGGGCAATCAGCCCCAGCATTTT. Amino acid sequence: CASSLAGGNQPQHF.

This clone was detected only once. The V and J genes are TRBV19 and TRBJ1-5; unclear D gene. Germline V CDR1 and CDR2: LNHDA, SQIVND (reference sequence). Trimming cost V 6 bases and J 1 base, with 4 bases left between them. CDR3 length equals 12 residues. CDR3 residues: CASRGSNQPQHF. In nucleotides, the CDR3 is TGTGCCAGTAGGGGGAGCAATCAGCCCCAGCATTTT.

J is TRBJ2-7 and V is TRBV6-2 or TRBV6-3; a possible D gene is TRBD2 (6 bases). V lost 4 bases and J 1 base, leaving 14 bases between the germline ends. This CDR3 contains 15 residues. The V gene's germline CDR1 is MNHEY and CDR2 SVGEGT. Here the CDR3 DNA reads TGTGCCAGCAGTTCCCGGGGGTACAAGTCCTACGAGCAGTACTTC. It is translated as CASSSRGYKSYEQYF.

The chain carries TRBV5-6 and TRBJ2-5; the match to TRBD1 covers 9 bases. The junction had 2 bases not matched to a gene; V was cut back by 0 bases and J by 5 bases. The length of the CDR3 is 14 residues. Germline lookup yields CDR1 SGHDT and CDR2 YYEEEE. CDR3 DNA sequence: TGTGCCAGCAGCTTGGCCGGGACAGGGGAGACCCAGTACTTC. Protein product: CASSLAGTGETQYF.

The chain is built from TRBV20-1 and TRBJ2-4; 7 positions match TRBD2. Germline trimming cut 3 bases from V and 0 bases from J; bases unmatched to any gene: 5. The CDR3 spans 15 residues. The germline V gene encodes CDR1 DFQATT and CDR2 SNEGSKA (reference sequence). The DNA of the CDR3 is TGCAGTGCTAGTAGGGAGGGCCAAGCCAAAAACATTCAGTACTTC. Its translation is CSASREGQAKNIQYF.

This clone was detected a few times. Here the CDR3 reads CASSPSDTNTGELFF. CDR3 DNA: TGTGCCAGCTCACCATCGGACACGAACACCGGGGAGCTGTTTTTT. The chain combines TRBV18 with TRBJ2-2, with TRBD1 as a possible D gene (5 bases). Per the germline V gene, CDR1 is KGHSH and CDR2 is LQKENI. The CDR3 is made up of 15 amino acids. V was shortened by 2 bases and J by 0 bases, with 7 bases between the two germline ends. Combining the CDR3 with reference TRBV18 and TRBJ2-2 gives the whole variable domain NAGVMQNPRHLVRRRGQEARLRCSPMKGHSHVYWYRQLPEEGLKFMVYLQKENIIDESGMPKERFSAEFPKEGPSILRIQQVVRGDSAAYFCASSPSDTNTGELFFGEGSRLTVL.

The rearrangement uses TRBV19 and TRBJ2-7, with 10 bases identical to TRBD1. Unmatched junction bases numbered 4, after V lost 3 bases and J lost 2 bases. The CDR3 runs to 15 residues. Germline V lookup: CDR1 LNHDA, CDR2 SQIVND (reference sequence). DNA for the CDR3: TGTGCCAGTAGTATCGGGGGACAGGGGACCTACGAGCAGTACTTC. Residues: CASSIGGQGTYEQYF.

The V gene is TRBV6-2 or TRBV6-3, the J gene TRBJ2-2; D unclear. The length of the CDR3 is 13 residues. The germline CDR1 and CDR2 sequences are MNHEY and SVGEGT. The ends were cut back, 3 bases at V and 7 bases at J, with 9 bases in the middle. The CDR3 coding sequence is TGTGCCAGCAGTTATATGGGAATCGGGGAGCTGTTTTTT. Protein sequence: CASSYMGIGELFF.

V usage is TRBV15 and J usage is TRBJ2-5; no clear D. CDR1 is LNHNV and CDR2 is YYDKDF in the germline V gene (reference sequence). Deletions cut 1 base from V and 1 base from J, with 7 bases between. CDR3 length: 14 amino acids. CDR3 in DNA: TGTGCCACCAGCAGAGGGTGGGCCCAAGAGACCCAGTACTTC. Its protein is CATSRGWAQETQYF.

The chain carries TRBV6-2 or TRBV6-3 and TRBJ1-2; D gene uncertain. CDR3 length: 16 residues. V dropped 6 bases and J dropped 4 bases, with 21 bases sitting between them. The germline gives CDR1 MNHEY, CDR2 SVGEGT. CDR3 residues: CASSDFQRPTGYGYTF. In nucleotides, the CDR3 is TGTGCCAGCAGCGATTTTCAGAGACCGACTGGCTATGGCTACACCTTC.

The chain links TRBV29-1 to TRBJ1-1; the D is unclear. The CDR3 runs to 13 residues. The ends were cut back, 4 bases at V and 0 bases at J, with 9 bases in the middle. From germline, CDR1 is SQVTM and CDR2 ANQGSEA. CDR3 region: CSVVRPMNTEAFF. CDR3 nucleotides: TGCAGCGTTGTTAGGCCCATGAACACTGAAGCTTTCTTT.

The V call is TRBV3-1 (or the pseudogene TRBV3-2), the J call TRBJ2-2; D is perhaps TRBD1 (6 bases). The germline V gene has CDR1 LGHDT and CDR2 YNNKEL (reference sequence). This CDR3 region has 15 residues. V lost 4 bases, J lost 1 base, and 10 bases lay in between. As DNA, the CDR3 is TGTGCCAGCAGCCTAGGACAGTTGAACACCGGGGAGCTGTTTTTT. Protein: CASSLGQLNTGELFF.

This clone was counted ten times or more. V is TRBV27 and J is TRBJ1-2; D not resolved. CDR3 length: 8 residues. Germline V lookup: CDR1 MNHEY, CDR2 SMNVEV (reference sequence). The CDR3 nucleotides are TGTTCTTACTATGGCTACACCTTC. It yields the protein CSYYGYTF.

V and J are TRBV5-1 and TRBJ2-3, with D possibly matching TRBD1 (5 bases). Germline V gene data show CDR1 as SGHRS and CDR2 as YFSETQ. The CDR3 contains 16 residues. V was clipped by 6 bases and J by 4 bases, with 21 bases between them. The CDR3 region has the DNA TGCGCCAGCACAGCCATGGGGATCCAGGGTGCAGATACGCAGTATTTT. Amino acids: CASTAMGIQGADTQYF.

The chain combines TRBV14 with TRBJ2-5, with D maybe TRBD2 (6 bases). This CDR3 has 14 amino acids. Per germline, CDR1 SGHDN and CDR2 FVKESK. The V gene lost 1 base and the J gene lost 4 bases, with 10 bases spanning the gap. DNA for the CDR3: TGTGCCAGCAGCCAAGGGCTAGCGCCAGAGACCCAGTACTTC. This codes for CASSQGLAPETQYF.

The chain links TRBV27 to TRBJ1-1, with 8 bases lining up with TRBD1. V shed 4 bases, J shed 5 bases, and the junction held 6 bases outside the gene matches. CDR1 is MNHEY, CDR2 SMNVEV, per germline (reference sequence). The CDR3 extends over 14 amino acids. In nucleotides, the CDR3 is TGTGCCAGCAGTTACCAGGGGGCTGGAACTGAAGCTTTCTTT. This translates into CASSYQGAGTEAFF.

V usage is TRBV29-1 and J usage is TRBJ2-7, with TRBD2 matching over 13 bases. The CDR3 has 14 amino acids. Germline CDR1 is SQVTM and CDR2 is ANQGSEA. The V and J ends lost 6 bases and 6 bases, in that order; junction bases with no gene match: 8. As DNA, the CDR3 is TGCAGCGTCCAACTAGCGGGAGGGCCGGGCGAGCAGTACTTC. This encodes CSVQLAGGPGEQYF.

This chain connects TRBV27 to TRBJ2-7; 7 bases fit TRBD1. CDR1 and CDR2 (germline): MNHEY, SMNVEV (reference sequence). Germline trimming cut 2 bases from V and 2 bases from J; bases unmatched to any gene: 6. The CDR3 is 15 amino acids. The CDR3 loop reads CASSLGTARAYEQYF. CDR3 nucleotide sequence: TGTGCCAGCAGTTTAGGGACAGCGCGAGCCTACGAGCAGTACTTC.